The 14 T cell receptor beta chains in this list originate from one sample, sequenced in a study of T cells after yellow fever vaccination (dated by TCRdb to between 2018 and 2021). The receptor library was made with 5' RACE. Sequencing instrument: Illumina HiSeq 2500. TCRdb cleaned the public reads at Q25 with fastp, built clones with MiXCR and kept in-frame beta chains. Each entry merges the rows of one CDR3 protein and shows their most common DNA and genes. Counted in this sample were about 170,000 distinct CDR3 sequences; approximately 6.2% of them appeared once. About 2.7% of the sample lies in the top ten. The label giving this sample's treatment or condition can be read as: live attenuated yellow fever vaccine strain. This specimen was CD4+ T cells sorted from PBMCs, taken on the day of the first yellow fever vaccination. These receptors all come from a man aged 18 to 30 who received the YFV17D yellow fever vaccine.

This clonotype was found a few times. The gene calls are TRBV4-3 and TRBJ1-5; no clear D. This CDR3 is built from 14 residues. CDR1 is LGHNA, CDR2 YSLEER, per germline. Trimming pared 0 bases from V and 3 bases from J, leaving 6 bases between. The CDR3 nucleotides are TGCGCCAGCAGCCAAGATTACTCCAATCAGCCCCAGCATTTT. This encodes CASSQDYSNQPQHF.

Comments on this clonotype: A read error may produce the germline difference seen at one junction end. The chain couples TRBV12-3 or TRBV12-4 to TRBJ2-3, with 7 bases matching TRBD1. The CDR3 has 15 residues. The CDR3 DNA reads as TGTGCCAGCAGTTTAAGTCAGACAGGGACAGATGCGCAGTATTTT. Amino acids: CASSLSQTGTDAQYF.

This clonotype appeared many times. The chain carries TRBV4-2 and TRBJ1-2, with D perhaps TRBD1 (6 bases). V lost 0 bases to trimming and J lost 7 bases, with 6 bases between them. Germline V gives CDR1 LGHNA, CDR2 YNFKEQ. The CDR3 extends over 12 amino acids. CDR3 loop: CASSQDRGGYTF. As DNA, the CDR3 is TGTGCCAGCAGCCAAGACAGGGGTGGCTACACCTTC.

This clonotype was seen many times. The genes are TRBV7-3 and TRBJ2-5; TRBD2 might be the D (5 bases). CDR1 and CDR2 (germline): SGHTA, FQGTGA. Trimming pared 5 bases from V and 0 bases from J, leaving 10 bases between. There are 14 residues in the CDR3. In nucleotides, the CDR3 is TGTGCCAGCAGCGAGACGGGGTACCAAGAGACCCAGTACTTC. It encodes CASSETGYQETQYF.

The sample holds many counts of this clonotype. This chain links TRBV7-9 with TRBJ1-5, with 8 bases fitting TRBD1. The CDR3 spans 15 residues. Germline trimming cut 2 bases from V and 6 bases from J; bases unmatched to any gene: 6. CDR1 and CDR2 (germline): SEHNR, FQNEAQ (reference sequence). CDR3 bases: TGTGCCAGCAGCTTAAGCAGGGGGCATGGTCAGCCCCAGCATTTT. It codes for CASSLSRGHGQPQHF. The whole variable domain, remainder taken from reference TRBV7-9 and TRBJ1-5, is DTGVSQNPRHKITKRGQNVTFRCDPISEHNRLYWYRQTLGQGPEFLTYFQNEAQLEKSRLLSDRFSAERPKGSFSTLEIQRTEQGDSAMYLCASSLSRGHGQPQHFGDGTRLSIL.

This clonotype has a count of ten or more. The chain is built from TRBV11-3 and TRBJ1-1; no firm D call. The CDR3 covers 14 residues. Trimming took 0 bases from V and 1 from J, leaving 6 bases between them. CDR1 is SGHNT and CDR2 is YENEEA in the germline V gene. The CDR3 region has the DNA TGTGCCAGCAGCTTAGATCGGTGGAACACTGAAGCTTTCTTT. This encodes CASSLDRWNTEAFF.

This clonotype was recorded a few times. The CDR3 DNA follows: TGCGCCAGCAGCTCCCGACCCGTTAGCGGGGGGGCGCCCCATGAGCAGTTCTTC. Protein sequence: CASSSRPVSGGAPHEQFF. V is TRBV5-1 and J is TRBJ2-1; 11 positions agree with TRBD2. V shed 3 bases, J shed 8 bases, and the junction held 16 bases outside the gene matches. The CDR3 is made up of 18 amino acids. Germline CDR1 is SGHRS and CDR2 is YFSETQ.

This clonotype was detected many times. V and J are TRBV20-1 and TRBJ2-1, with 9 bases matching TRBD2. CDR1 and CDR2 (germline): DFQATT, SNEGSKA (reference sequence). V gave up 2 bases and J gave up 9 bases; unmatched junction bases: 11. The CDR3 runs 15 residues. CDR3 sequence (DNA): TGCAGTGCTAGAATTTGGGCGGGGGGGCCGGGTGAGCAGTTCTTC. Residues: CSARIWAGGPGEQFF.

This clonotype was detected only a few times. CDR3 nucleotide sequence: TGCAGTGCTAGAGAAGTCGGACAGTGGGGGACTGAAGCTTTCTTT. This sequence encodes CSAREVGQWGTEAFF. V usage is TRBV20-1 and J usage is TRBJ1-1; TRBD1 is a possible D gene (6 bases). The CDR3 has 15 amino acids. Trimming stripped 0 bases from V and 5 bases from J, with 16 bases between. Germline values: CDR1 DFQATT, CDR2 SNEGSKA (reference sequence).

The table lists this clonotype with a few counts. The chain joins TRBV10-1 to TRBJ1-4; D may be TRBD1 (5 bases). The CDR3 runs to 15 residues. Germline CDR1 WNHNN, CDR2 SYGVQD (reference sequence). V lost 0 bases and J lost 8, with 13 bases in between. The CDR3 bases are TGCGCCAGCAGTGAGTCGACAAGACGGGGCGAAAAACTGTTTTTT. Protein: CASSESTRRGEKLFF.

There are many counts of this clonotype. This chain links TRBV27 with TRBJ1-4; 12 bases match TRBD1. The CDR3 has 15 amino acids. J gave up 8 bases and V 6 bases, and 7 bases lay outside the gene matches. Germline V gene lookup returns CDR1 MNHEY and CDR2 SMNVEV (reference sequence). Here the CDR3 reads CASRGQGAGEEKLFF. The CDR3, as DNA: TGTGCCAGCAGGGGACAGGGGGCCGGGGAAGAAAAACTGTTTTTT.

At least ten counts were recorded for this clonotype. The chain links TRBV4-3 to TRBJ2-6; a possible D gene is TRBD1 (6 bases). CDR3 length: 15 residues. Germline assignment: CDR1 LGHNA and CDR2 YSLEER. V was pared by 2 bases and J by 6 bases, with 11 bases between. DNA of the CDR3: TGCGCCAGCAGCCAAAGGGGGTCCTTGGCCAACGTCCTGACTTTC. Translated, it gives CASSQRGSLANVLTF.

In this sample, this clonotype turned up many times. The chain joins TRBV6-2 or TRBV6-3 to TRBJ1-1; D call uncertain. Germline V gene sequence: CDR1 MNHEY, CDR2 SVGEGT. The V and J ends lost 5 bases and 1 base respectively, with 8 bases between them. The CDR3 loop spans 13 amino acids. The CDR3 sequence: CASSPEANTEAFF. The CDR3 nucleotides read TGTGCCAGCAGTCCTGAGGCGAACACTGAAGCTTTCTTT.

This clonotype appeared a few times. The chain couples TRBV4-2 to TRBJ1-2; 9 bases are a match to TRBD1. The CDR3 has 15 residues. The J segment lost 4 bases and the V segment lost 4 bases, leaving 7 bases of the junction unmatched. Germline loops: CDR1 LGHNA, CDR2 YNFKEQ. CDR3: CASSPGQGNGYGYTF. The CDR3 DNA reads TGTGCCAGCAGCCCAGGACAGGGGAATGGCTATGGCTACACCTTC.